Following are 7 T cell receptor beta chains from one sample sequenced in a study of OX40 agonist ivuxolimab in advanced cancers. Measured with immunoSEQ multiplex PCR; TCRdb has only the in-frame clones, and not every one. Found here are just under 65,000 clones, 70% to 90% of them singletons; the top ten hold roughly 1.1%. The specimen comprised CD4+ or CD8+ T cells sorted from blood, sampled in a trial of the OX40 agonist ivuxolimab. All receptors come from an adult with an advanced solid tumor such as melanoma, head and neck, liver or kidney cancer.

The chain links TRBV5-1 to TRBJ1-1; possibly TRBD1 for D (5 bases). Germline lookup yields CDR1 SGHRS and CDR2 YFSETQ. V lost 4 bases and J lost 0, with 13 bases in between. The CDR3 covers 15 residues. CDR3 in DNA: TGCGCCAGCAGCCCGTCTGGGGGTATGAACACTGAAGCTTTCTTT. It codes for CASSPSGGMNTEAFF.

The rearrangement links TRBV6-4 to TRBJ2-2; 8 bases align to TRBD1. This CDR3 is 14 amino acids long. V was clipped by 6 bases and J by 4 bases; unmatched bases: 4. CDR1 and CDR2 (germline): MRHNA, SNTAGT. The CDR3 DNA sequence: TGTGCCAGCAGAGCCCAGGGGGCCACCGGGGAGCTGTTTTTT. This codes for CASRAQGATGELFF.

The chain has TRBV6-1 and TRBJ2-4; D remains unclear. This CDR3 region has 16 residues. Germline V gives CDR1 MNHNS, CDR2 SASEGT. The ends were cut back, 2 bases at V and 0 bases at J, with 11 bases in the middle. The CDR3 DNA reads TGTGCCAGCAGTGAACGGCCAGGTCTAGCCAAAAACATTCAGTACTTC. It yields the protein CASSERPGLAKNIQYF.

The rearrangement links TRBV28 to TRBJ1-1; 10 bases agree with TRBD1. There are 16 residues in the CDR3. Germline V lookup: CDR1 MDHEN, CDR2 SYDVKM. The trim removed 4 bases at V and 0 bases at J, leaving 5 bases unmatched. The CDR3 coding sequence is TGTGCCAGCAGTTCGGGACAGGGGAGGGTGAACACTGAAGCTTTCTTT. Residues: CASSSGQGRVNTEAFF.

This chain uses TRBV7-8 with TRBJ2-3, with D unclear. Per germline, CDR1 SGHVS and CDR2 FQNEAQ. The CDR3 length is 15 residues. Deletions cut 3 bases from V and 0 bases from J, with 10 bases between. The DNA for the CDR3 is TGTGCCAGCAGCTTGAGCCGGTCTAGCACAGATACGCAGTATTTT. Translated: CASSLSRSSTDTQYF.

The V gene is TRBV11-3, the J gene TRBJ1-1, with D maybe TRBD1 (5 bases). This CDR3 contains 13 residues. Germline CDR1 SGHNT, CDR2 YENEEA. V gave up 1 base and J gave up 6 bases, with 9 bases separating them. CDR3 nucleotide sequence: TGTGCCAGCAGCTTAGTGCAGGGCGCTGAAGCTTTCTTT. Translating gives CASSLVQGAEAFF.

This clone was detected only once. V usage is TRBV10-3 and J usage is TRBJ2-1; 10 bases match TRBD2. This CDR3 is 16 amino acids long. CDR1 is ENHRY, CDR2 SYGVKD, per germline. V lost 4 bases and J lost 7; bases outside the gene matches: 10. The CDR3 nucleotides read TGTGCCATCAGTGGCGGCCTAGCGGGAGCTGGTAATGAGCAGTTCTTC. It codes for CAISGGLAGAGNEQFF.